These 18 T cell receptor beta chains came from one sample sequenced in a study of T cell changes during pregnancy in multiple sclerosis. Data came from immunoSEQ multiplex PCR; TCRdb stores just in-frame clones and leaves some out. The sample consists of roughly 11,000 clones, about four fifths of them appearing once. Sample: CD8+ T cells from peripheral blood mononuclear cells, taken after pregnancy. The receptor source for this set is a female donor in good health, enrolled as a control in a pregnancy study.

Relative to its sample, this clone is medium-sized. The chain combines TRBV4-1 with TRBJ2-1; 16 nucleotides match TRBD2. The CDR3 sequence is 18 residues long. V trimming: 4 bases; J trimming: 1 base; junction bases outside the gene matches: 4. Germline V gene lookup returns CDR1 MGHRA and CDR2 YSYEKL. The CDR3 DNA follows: TGCGCCAGCAGCCCGGGACTAGCGGGGGGGATATCCTACAATGAGCAGTTCTTC. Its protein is CASSPGLAGGISYNEQFF.

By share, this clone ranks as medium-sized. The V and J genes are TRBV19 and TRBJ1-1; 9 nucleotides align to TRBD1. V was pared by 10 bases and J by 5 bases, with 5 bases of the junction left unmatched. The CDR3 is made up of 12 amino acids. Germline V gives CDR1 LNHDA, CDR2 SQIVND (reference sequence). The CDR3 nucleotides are TGTGCCATGAAGGGACAGGGAACTGAAGCTTTCTTT. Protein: CAMKGQGTEAFF.

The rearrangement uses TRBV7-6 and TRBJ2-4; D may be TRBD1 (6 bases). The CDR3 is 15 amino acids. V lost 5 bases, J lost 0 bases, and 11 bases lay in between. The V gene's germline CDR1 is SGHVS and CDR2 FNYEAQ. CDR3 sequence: CASSPGALAKNIQYF. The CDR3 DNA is TGTGCCAGCAGCCCAGGGGCCCTAGCCAAAAACATTCAGTACTTC.

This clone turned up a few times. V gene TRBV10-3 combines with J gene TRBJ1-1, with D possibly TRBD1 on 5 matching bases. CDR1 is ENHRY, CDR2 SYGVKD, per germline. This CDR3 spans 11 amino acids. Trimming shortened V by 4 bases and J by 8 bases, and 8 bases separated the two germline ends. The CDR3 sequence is CAISGDSEAFF. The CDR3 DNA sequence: TGTGCCATCAGTGGCGACAGCGAAGCTTTCTTT.

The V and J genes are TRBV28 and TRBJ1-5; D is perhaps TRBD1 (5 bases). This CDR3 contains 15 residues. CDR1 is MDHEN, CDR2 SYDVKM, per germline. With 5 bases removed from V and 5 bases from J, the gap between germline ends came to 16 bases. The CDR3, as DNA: TGTGCCAGCAGTCCTCACAGGCCCCGAGATCAGCCCCAGCATTTT. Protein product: CASSPHRPRDQPQHF.

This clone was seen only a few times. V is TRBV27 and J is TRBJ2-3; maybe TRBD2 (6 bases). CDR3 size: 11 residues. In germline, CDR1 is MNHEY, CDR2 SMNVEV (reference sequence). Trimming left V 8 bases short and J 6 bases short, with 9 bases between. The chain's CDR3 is CASGRGDTQYF. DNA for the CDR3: TGTGCCAGCGGACGGGGGGATACGCAGTATTTT.

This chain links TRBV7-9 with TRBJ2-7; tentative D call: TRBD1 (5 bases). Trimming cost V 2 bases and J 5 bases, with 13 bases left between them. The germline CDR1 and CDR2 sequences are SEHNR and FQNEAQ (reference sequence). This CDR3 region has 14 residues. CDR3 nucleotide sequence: TGTGCCAGCAGCTTATACAGGTTCGCGGACGAGCAGTACTTC. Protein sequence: CASSLYRFADEQYF.

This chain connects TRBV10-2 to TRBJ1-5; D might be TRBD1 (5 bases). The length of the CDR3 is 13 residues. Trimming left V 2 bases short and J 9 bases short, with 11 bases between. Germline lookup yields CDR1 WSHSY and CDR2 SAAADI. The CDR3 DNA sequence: TGCGCCAGCAGTGAGGGGGACTTAGGGCCCCAGCATTTT. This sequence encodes CASSEGDLGPQHF.

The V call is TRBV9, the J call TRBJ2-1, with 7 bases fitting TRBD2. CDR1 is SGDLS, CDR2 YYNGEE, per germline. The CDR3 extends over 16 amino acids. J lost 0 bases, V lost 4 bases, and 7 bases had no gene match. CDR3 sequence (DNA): TGTGCCAGCAGCCCTGGGGGAGGGGTCTCCTACAATGAGCAGTTCTTC. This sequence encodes CASSPGGGVSYNEQFF.

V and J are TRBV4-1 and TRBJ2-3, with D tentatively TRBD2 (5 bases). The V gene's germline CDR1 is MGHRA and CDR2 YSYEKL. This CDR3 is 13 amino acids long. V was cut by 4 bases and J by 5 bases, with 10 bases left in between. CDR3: CASSPSSGDTQYF. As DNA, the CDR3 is TGCGCCAGCAGCCCTAGCTCGGGAGATACGCAGTATTTT.

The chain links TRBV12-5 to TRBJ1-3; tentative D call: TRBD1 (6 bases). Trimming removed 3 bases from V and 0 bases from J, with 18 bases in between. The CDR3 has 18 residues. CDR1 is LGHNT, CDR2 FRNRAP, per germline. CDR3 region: CASGLGLSGESSGNTIYF. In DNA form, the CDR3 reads TGTGCTAGTGGTTTAGGGTTGTCAGGGGAGAGCTCTGGAAACACCATATATTTT. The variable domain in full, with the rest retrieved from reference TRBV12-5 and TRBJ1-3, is DARVTQTPRHKVTEMGQEVTMRCQPILGHNTVFWYRQTMMQGLELLAYFRNRAPLDDSGMPKDRFSAEMPDATLATLKIQPSEPRDSAVYFCASGLGLSGESSGNTIYFGEGSWLTVV.

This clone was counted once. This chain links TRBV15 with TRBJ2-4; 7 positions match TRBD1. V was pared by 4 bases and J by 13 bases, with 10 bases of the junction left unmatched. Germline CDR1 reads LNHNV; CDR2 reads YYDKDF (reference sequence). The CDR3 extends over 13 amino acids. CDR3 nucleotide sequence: TGTGCCACCAGCATATACACAGGGGTTACCCAGTACTTC. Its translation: CATSIYTGVTQYF.

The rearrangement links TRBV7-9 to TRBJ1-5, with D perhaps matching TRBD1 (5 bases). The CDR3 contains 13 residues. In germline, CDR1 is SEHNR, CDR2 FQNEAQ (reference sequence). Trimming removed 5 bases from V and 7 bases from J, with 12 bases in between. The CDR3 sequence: CASSERGGQPQHF. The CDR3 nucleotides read TGTGCCAGCAGCGAACGGGGGGGGCAGCCCCAGCATTTT.

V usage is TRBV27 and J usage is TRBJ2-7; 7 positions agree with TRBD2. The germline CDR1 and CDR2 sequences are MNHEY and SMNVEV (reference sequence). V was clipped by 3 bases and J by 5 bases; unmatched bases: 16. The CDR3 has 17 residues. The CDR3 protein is CASSLGAGRVLPHEQYF. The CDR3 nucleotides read TGTGCCAGCAGTTTGGGCGCAGGGAGGGTGCTTCCCCACGAGCAGTACTTC.

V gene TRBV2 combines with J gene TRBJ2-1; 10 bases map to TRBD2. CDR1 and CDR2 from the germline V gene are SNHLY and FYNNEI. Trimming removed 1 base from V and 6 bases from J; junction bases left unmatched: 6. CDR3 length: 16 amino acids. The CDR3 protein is CASSEDIAGGFNEQFF. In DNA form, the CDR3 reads TGTGCCAGCAGTGAAGACATAGCGGGGGGATTCAATGAGCAGTTCTTC.

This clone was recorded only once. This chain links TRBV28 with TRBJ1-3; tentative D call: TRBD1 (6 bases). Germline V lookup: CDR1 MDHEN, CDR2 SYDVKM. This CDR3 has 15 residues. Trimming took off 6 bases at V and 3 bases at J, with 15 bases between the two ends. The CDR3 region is CASRAGVWFGNTIYF. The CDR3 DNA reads TGTGCCAGCAGGGCAGGGGTATGGTTTGGAAACACCATATATTTT.

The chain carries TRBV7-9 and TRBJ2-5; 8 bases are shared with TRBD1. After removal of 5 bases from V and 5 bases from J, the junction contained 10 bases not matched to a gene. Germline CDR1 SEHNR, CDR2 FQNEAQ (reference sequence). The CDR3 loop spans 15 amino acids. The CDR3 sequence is CASSPRQGAEETQYF. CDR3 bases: TGTGCCAGCAGCCCCCGGCAGGGGGCCGAGGAGACCCAGTACTTC.

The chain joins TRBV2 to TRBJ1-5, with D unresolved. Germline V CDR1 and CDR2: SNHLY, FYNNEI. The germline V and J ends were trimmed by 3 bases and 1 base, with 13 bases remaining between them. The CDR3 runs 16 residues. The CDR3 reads CASSDRRGRSNQPQHF. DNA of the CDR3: TGTGCCAGCAGTGACCGGCGAGGTCGGAGCAATCAGCCCCAGCATTTT.